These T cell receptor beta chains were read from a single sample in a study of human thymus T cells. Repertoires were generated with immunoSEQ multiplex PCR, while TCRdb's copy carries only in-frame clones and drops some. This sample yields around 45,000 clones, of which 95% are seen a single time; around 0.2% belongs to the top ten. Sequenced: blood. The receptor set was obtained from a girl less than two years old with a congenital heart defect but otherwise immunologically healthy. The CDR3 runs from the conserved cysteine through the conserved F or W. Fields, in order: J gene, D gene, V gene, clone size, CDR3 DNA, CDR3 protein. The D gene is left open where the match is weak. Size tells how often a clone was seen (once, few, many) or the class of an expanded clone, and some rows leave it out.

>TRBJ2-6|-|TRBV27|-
TGTGCCAGCAGTTCAGGGTCCGGGGCCAACGTCCTGACTTTC
CASSSGSGANVLTF
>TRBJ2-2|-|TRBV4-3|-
TGCGCCAGCAGCCAATCCAGTAGGGGGGCTGGGGAGCTGTTTTTT
CASSQSSRGAGELFF
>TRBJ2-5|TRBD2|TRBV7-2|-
TGTGCCAGCAGTCTTAGGACTAGCGGGAGGGCCCTCCAAGAGACCCAGTACTTC
CASSLRTSGRALQETQYF
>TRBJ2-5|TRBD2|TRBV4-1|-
TGCGCCAGCAGCCCCGGGACTAAAATGGGGACCCAGTACTTC
CASSPGTKMGTQYF
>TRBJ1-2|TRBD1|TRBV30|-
TGTGCCCGGTCGGGACAGGGGAGCTACACCTTC
CARSGQGSYTF
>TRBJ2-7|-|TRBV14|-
TGTGCCAGCAGAAGTCCGCGACACCTCTACTACGAGCAGTACTTC
CASRSPRHLYYEQYF
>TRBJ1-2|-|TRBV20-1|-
TGCAGTGCTAGAGGACACTATGGCTACACCTTC
CSARGHYGYTF
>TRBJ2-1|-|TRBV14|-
TGTGCCAGCAGCCCTCTCGGACTAAGCAATGAGCAGTTCTTC
CASSPLGLSNEQFF
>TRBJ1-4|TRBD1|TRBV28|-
TGTGCCAGCAGCGACGGACCGGGACAGGAAAAACTGTTTTTT
CASSDGPGQEKLFF
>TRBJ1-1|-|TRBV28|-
TGTGCCAGCAGGGAAAACAGGGCGAGGAACACTGAAGCTTTCTTT
CASRENRARNTEAFF
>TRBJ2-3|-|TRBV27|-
TGTGCGGTGGCTCGAAGAGGGCCGGCAGATACGCAGTATTTT
CAVARRGPADTQYF
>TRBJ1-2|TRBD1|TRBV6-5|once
TGTGCCAGCAGTTACGGGGGAACAGGGGGCGTCTATGGCTACACCTTC
CASSYGGTGGVYGYTF
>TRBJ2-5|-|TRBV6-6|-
TGTGCCAGCAGTTACTATGGGTGGGAGACCCAGTACTTC
CASSYYGWETQYF
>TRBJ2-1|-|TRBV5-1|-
TGCGCCAGCAGCTCGACGGGGGTTTTCCATGAGCAGTTCTTC
CASSSTGVFHEQFF
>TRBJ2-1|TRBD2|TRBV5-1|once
TGCGCCAGCAGCTTGGCCTGGACTAGCGGTTACAATGAGCAGTTCTTC
CASSLAWTSGYNEQFF
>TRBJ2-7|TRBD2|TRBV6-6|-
TGTGCCAGCAGGGGGACTAGCGGGAGATTTCACGAGCAGTACTTC
CASRGTSGRFHEQYF
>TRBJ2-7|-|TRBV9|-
TGTGCCAGCAGCCACCCCTTTCGGGAGATGGACGAGCAGTACTTC
CASSHPFREMDEQYF
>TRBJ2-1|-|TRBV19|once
TGTGCCAGTAGAAAATCGGGGTTTTTCTACAATGAGCAGTTCTTC
CASRKSGFFYNEQFF
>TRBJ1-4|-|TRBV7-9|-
TGTGCCAGCAGTGGAGGGACGGCAACTAATGAAAAACTGTTTTTT
CASSGGTATNEKLFF
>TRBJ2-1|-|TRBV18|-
TGTGCCAGCTCACCGGGACTCTTCAGGATTTACAATGAGCAGTTCTTC
CASSPGLFRIYNEQFF
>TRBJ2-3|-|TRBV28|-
TGTGCCAGCAGTTTATCTGGGCCAGGCACAGATACGCAGTATTTT
CASSLSGPGTDTQYF
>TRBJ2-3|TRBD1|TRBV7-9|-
TGTGCCAGCAGCGTAGGGGGACAGAGCACAGATACGCAGTATTTT
CASSVGGQSTDTQYF
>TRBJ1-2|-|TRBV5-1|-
TGCGCCAGCAGCCAAACGGGGGACTATGGCTACACCTTC
CASSQTGDYGYTF
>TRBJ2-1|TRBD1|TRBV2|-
TGTGCCAGCACCCGTCCCGGGACAGGGGGCCCTACCTACAATGAGCAGTTCTTC
CASTRPGTGGPTYNEQFF
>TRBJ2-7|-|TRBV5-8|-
TGTGCCAGCAGCTTGGTAGGGTACTACGAGCAGTACTTC
CASSLVGYYEQYF
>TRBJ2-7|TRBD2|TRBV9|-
TGTGCCAGCAGCACAGGGACTAGCGGGAGTTACGAGCAGTACTTC
CASSTGTSGSYEQYF
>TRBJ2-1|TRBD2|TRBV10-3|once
TGTGCCATCACTACTCAGCGGGAGAGTAATGAGCAGTTCTTC
CAITTQRESNEQFF
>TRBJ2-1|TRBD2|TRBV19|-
TGTGCCAGTAGTATAGGATGGACTAGCGGGAGTTACAATGAGCAGTTCTTC
CASSIGWTSGSYNEQFF
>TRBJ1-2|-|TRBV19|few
TGTGCCAGTGGTGGTGGTTATGGCTACACCTTC
CASGGGYGYTF
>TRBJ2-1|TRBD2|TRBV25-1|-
TGTGCCAGCAGTGAATCCGGGACTAGCTTCTTCTTTTACAATGAGCAGTTCTTC
CASSESGTSFFFYNEQFF
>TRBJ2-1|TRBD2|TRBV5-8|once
TGTGCCAGCAGCTTGGGGACTAGCGGACTCTACAATGAGCAGTTCTTC
CASSLGTSGLYNEQFF
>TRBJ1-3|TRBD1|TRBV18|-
TGTGCCAGCTCACCACCGGGACAGGGACGTTCGGGAAACACCATATATTTT
CASSPPGQGRSGNTIYF
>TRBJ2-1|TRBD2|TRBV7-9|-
TGTGCCAGCAGCTTACCCAGCGGGATCTCTAATGAGCAGTTCTTC
CASSLPSGISNEQFF
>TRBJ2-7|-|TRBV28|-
-
CASSFSVPAVASSYEQYF
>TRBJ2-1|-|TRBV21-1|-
TGTGCCAGCAGCAAAGGGGGCGGACTAGCGAGCCACAATGAGCAGTTCTTC
CASSKGGGLASHNEQFF
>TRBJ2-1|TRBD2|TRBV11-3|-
TGTGCCAGCAGCTTAGGAGGACTAGCGGGGGCAAGGGTCTACAATGAGCAGTTCTTC
CASSLGGLAGARVYNEQFF
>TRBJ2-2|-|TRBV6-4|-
TGTGCCAGCAGTTCCGATGCTACCGGGGAGCTGTTTTTT
CASSSDATGELFF
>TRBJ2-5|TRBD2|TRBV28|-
TGTGCCAGCACCTCGGGACTAGCGGGATCCAAGACAGAGACCCAGTACTTC
CASTSGLAGSKTETQYF
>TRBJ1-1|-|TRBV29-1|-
TGCAGCGTTGAAAAAAACACTGAAGCTTTCTTT
CSVEKNTEAFF
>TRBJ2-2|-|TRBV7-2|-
TGTGCCAGCAGCAATAATACCCGCACCGGGGAGCTGTTTTTT
CASSNNTRTGELFF
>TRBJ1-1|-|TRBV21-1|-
TGTGCCAGCAGCAAAACCGAAGCGACTGAAGCTTTCTTT
CASSKTEATEAFF
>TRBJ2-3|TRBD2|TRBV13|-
TGTGCCAGCAGCTTACGCCTGGCGGGAGGAAGCACAGATACGCAGTATTTT
CASSLRLAGGSTDTQYF
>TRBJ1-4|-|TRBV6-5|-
TGTGCCAGCAGTTATCGCCGGGGGGAAAAACTGTTTTTT
CASSYRRGEKLFF
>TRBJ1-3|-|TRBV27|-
TGTGCCAGCAGTTCACGGGACTCTGGAAACACCATATATTTT
CASSSRDSGNTIYF
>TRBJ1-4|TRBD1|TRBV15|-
TGTGCCACCAGCAGAGAGGGGACAGGGGATGAAAAACTGTTTTTT
CATSREGTGDEKLFF
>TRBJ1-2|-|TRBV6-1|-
TGTGCCAGCAGTGAAGCATCAGGGGACTATGGCTACACCTTC
CASSEASGDYGYTF
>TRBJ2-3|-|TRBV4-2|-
TGTGCCAGCAGCCAAGCGGGTAGCACAGATACGCAGTATTTT
CASSQAGSTDTQYF
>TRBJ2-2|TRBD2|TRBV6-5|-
TGTGCCGTCTGGGGGGGGAACACCGGGGAGCTGTTTTTT
CAVWGGNTGELFF
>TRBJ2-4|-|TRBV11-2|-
TGTGCCAGCAGCTTTCTGGGCCGGCCGGTAGCCAAAAACATTCAGTACTTC
CASSFLGRPVAKNIQYF
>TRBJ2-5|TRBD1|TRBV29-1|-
TGCAGTTCCGCGGGGCAGGGGGCGATAGGGGGGACCCAGTACTTC
CSSAGQGAIGGTQYF
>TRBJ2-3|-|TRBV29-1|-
TGCAGCGTTGGGGAAAATACGCAGTATTTT
CSVGENTQYF
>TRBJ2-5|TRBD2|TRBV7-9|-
TGTGCCAGCAGCTTAGCGTTAGCGGGCACAGAGACCCAGTACTTC
CASSLALAGTETQYF
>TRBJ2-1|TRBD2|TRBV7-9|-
TGTGCCAGCAGCCCACTAGCCGGGAGGGCCGGTGAGCAGTTCTTC
CASSPLAGRAGEQFF
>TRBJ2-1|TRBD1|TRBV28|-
TGTGCCAGCAGTACCCTTCGGACAGGGAAGGTGCAGTTCTTC
CASSTLRTGKVQFF
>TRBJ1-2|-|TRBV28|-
TGTGCCAGCAGTTTAGAAAGGGGCCTCGGGTATGGCTACACCTTC
CASSLERGLGYGYTF
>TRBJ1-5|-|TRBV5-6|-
TGTGCCAGCAGCTTCGGACATCACAATCAGCCCCAGCATTTT
CASSFGHHNQPQHF
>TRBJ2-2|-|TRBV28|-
TGTGCCAGCACTCTAGAGAAGGCCGGGGAGCTGTTTTTT
CASTLEKAGELFF
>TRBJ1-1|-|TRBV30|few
TGTGCCTGGAGTGGATTCAGGAAGGGCGCTGAAGCTTTCTTT
CAWSGFRKGAEAFF
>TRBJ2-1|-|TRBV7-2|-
TGTGCCAGCAGCTTTTTACTAGATTACTACAATGAGCAGTTCTTC
CASSFLLDYYNEQFF